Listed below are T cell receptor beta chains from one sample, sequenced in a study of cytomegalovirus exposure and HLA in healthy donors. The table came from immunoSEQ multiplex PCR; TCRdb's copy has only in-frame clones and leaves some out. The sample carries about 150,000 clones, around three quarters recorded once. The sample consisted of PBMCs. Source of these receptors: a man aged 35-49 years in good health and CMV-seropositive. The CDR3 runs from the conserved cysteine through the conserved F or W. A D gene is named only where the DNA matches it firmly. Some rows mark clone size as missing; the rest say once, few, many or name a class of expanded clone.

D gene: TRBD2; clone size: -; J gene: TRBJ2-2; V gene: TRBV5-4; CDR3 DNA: TGTGCCGCCGGGACTAGAAGTATCGGGGAGCTGTTTTTT; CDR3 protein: CAAGTRSIGELFF
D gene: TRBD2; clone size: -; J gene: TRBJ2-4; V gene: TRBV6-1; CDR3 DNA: TGTGCCAGCAGTGGGGGACTAGCGGGGGCGATAGCCAAAAACATTCAGTACTTC; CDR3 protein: CASSGGLAGAIAKNIQYF
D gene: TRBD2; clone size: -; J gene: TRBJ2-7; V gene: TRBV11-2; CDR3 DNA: TGTGCCAGCAGCTTTCCCGGACTAGCGGGTCGGTACGAGCAGTACTTC; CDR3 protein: CASSFPGLAGRYEQYF
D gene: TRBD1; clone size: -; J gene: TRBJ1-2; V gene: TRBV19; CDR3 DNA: TGTGCCAGTAAGGGACAGGAGTATTACTATGGCTACACCTTC; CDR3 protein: CASKGQEYYYGYTF
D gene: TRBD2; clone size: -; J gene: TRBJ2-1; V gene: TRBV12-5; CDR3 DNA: TGTGCTAGTGGTTTGCCGATACTAGCGGGAGGCAATGAGCAGTTCTTC; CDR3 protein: CASGLPILAGGNEQFF
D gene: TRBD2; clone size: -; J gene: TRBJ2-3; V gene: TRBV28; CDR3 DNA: TGTGCCAGCAGCCCTCCGGGGGGGCCAGATACGCAGTATTTT; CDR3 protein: CASSPPGGPDTQYF
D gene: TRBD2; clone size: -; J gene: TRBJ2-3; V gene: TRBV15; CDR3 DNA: TGTGCCACCAGCATCGGGACTAGCGGGTTCCGGGGGCAGTATTTT; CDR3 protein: CATSIGTSGFRGQYF
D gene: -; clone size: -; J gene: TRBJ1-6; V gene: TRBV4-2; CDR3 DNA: TGTGCCAGCAGCCAAGGTCGCAGGGATTATTCACCCCTCCACTTT; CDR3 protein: CASSQGRRDYSPLHF
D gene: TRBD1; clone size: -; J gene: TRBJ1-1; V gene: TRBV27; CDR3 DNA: TGTGCCAGCAGCACCGGGACAGGCGTTACTGAAGCTTTCTTT; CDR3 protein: CASSTGTGVTEAFF
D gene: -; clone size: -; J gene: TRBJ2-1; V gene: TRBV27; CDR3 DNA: TGTGCCAGCAGTGAAGCGGGCCCGTCCTACAATGAGCAGTTCTTC; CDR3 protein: CASSEAGPSYNEQFF
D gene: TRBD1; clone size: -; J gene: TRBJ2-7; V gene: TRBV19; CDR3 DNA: TGTGCCACCTCCGGGACAGGGTCCTACGAGCAGTACTTC; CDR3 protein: CATSGTGSYEQYF
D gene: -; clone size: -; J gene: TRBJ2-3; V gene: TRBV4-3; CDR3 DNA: TGCGCCAGCAGCTCTGAGCGGGCTACAGATACGCAGTATTTT; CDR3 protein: CASSSERATDTQYF
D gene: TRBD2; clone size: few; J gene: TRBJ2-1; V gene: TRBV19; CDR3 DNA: TGTGCCAGTAGTATTGGGGTCCCGGGACTAGCTGGTGAGCAGTTCTTC; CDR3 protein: CASSIGVPGLAGEQFF
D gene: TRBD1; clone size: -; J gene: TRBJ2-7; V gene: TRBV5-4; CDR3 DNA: TGTGCCAGCAGCTCCGGGACAGGCTCCTACGAGCAGTACTTC; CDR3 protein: CASSSGTGSYEQYF
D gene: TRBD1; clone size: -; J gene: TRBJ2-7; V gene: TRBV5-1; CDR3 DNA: TGCGCCAGCAAACCGGGACAGGGACCCTACGAGCAGTACTTC; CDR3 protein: CASKPGQGPYEQYF
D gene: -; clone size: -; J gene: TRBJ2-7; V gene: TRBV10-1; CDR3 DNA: TGCGCCAGCAGTGAGCCGCGGGGTAGCTCCTACGAGCAGTACTTC; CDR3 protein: CASSEPRGSSYEQYF
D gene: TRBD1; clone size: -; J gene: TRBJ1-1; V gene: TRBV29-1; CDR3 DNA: TGCAGCGTCCAGGCAGGGACAGGGGGATCTTTCTTT; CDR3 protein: CSVQAGTGGSFF
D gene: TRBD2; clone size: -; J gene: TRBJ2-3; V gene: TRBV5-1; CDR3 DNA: TGCGCCAGCACAGCGGGAGGCTGGACAGATACGCAGTATTTT; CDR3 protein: CASTAGGWTDTQYF
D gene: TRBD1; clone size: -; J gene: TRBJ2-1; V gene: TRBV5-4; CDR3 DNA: TGTGCCAGCAGCTTACAGGGGGGCAATGAGCAGTTCTTC; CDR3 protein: CASSLQGGNEQFF
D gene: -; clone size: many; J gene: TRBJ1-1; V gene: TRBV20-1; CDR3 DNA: TGCAGTGCTATCAAGGACAGTGAAGCTTTCTTT; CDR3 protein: CSAIKDSEAFF
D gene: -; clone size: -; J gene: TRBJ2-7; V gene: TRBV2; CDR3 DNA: TGTGCCAGCAGTGAGGGGGCTGGGTCCCCCTACGAGCAGTACTTC; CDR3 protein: CASSEGAGSPYEQYF
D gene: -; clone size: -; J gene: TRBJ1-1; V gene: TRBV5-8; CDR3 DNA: TGTGCCAGCAGCTTATATATGGGAACAGGGAAGACTGAAGCTTTCTTT; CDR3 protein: CASSLYMGTGKTEAFF
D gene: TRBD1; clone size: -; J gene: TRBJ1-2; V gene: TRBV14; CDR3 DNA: TGTGCCAGCAGCCAAAGGGGGCCGTCCTATGGCTACACCTTC; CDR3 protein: CASSQRGPSYGYTF
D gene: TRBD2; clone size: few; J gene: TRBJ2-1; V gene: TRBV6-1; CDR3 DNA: TGTGCCAGCAGTGACATGAACTCGGTACTAGCGACAAATGAGCAGTTCTTC; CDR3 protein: CASSDMNSVLATNEQFF
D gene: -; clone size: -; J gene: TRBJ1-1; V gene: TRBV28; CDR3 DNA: TGTGCCAGCAGTCCACCCCTCACAGTGATGAACACTGAAGCTTTCTTT; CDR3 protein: CASSPPLTVMNTEAFF
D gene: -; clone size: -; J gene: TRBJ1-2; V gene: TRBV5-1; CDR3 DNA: TGCGCCAGCAGCTTATTGCTGCAGGGTCATGGCTACACCTTC; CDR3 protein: CASSLLLQGHGYTF
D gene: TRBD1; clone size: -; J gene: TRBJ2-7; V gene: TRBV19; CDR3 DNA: TGTGCCAGGGACAGGGCGATTGACTACGAGCAGTACTTC; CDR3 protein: CARDRAIDYEQYF
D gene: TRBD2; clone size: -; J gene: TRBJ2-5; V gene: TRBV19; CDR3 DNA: TGTGCCAGTAGTATAGGCAGGGAGGGGATATGGGAGACCCAGTACTTC; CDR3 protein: CASSIGREGIWETQYF
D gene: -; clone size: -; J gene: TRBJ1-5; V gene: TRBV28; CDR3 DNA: TGTGCCAGCAGCCGGAGCATCCGTGGTGGAAATCAGCCCCAGCATTTT; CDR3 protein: CASSRSIRGGNQPQHF
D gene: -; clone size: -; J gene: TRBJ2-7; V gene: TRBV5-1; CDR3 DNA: TGCGCCAGCAGTCCGTTCATCGGGGGCTACGAGCAGTACTTC; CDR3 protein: CASSPFIGGYEQYF
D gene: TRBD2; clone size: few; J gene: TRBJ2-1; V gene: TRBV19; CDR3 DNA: TGTGCCAGTAGTATATCCCTAGCGGGAGGGGGGGGTGAGCAGTTCTTC; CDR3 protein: CASSISLAGGGGEQFF
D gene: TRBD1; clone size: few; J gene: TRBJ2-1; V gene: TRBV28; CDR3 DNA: TGTGCCAGCAGTCTAGGACAGGGCGGTGAGGATGAGCAGTTCTTC; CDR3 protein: CASSLGQGGEDEQFF
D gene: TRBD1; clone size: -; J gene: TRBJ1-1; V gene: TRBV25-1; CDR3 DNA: TGTGCCAGCAGGGAGACAGGGTTTTACACTGAAGCTTTCTTT; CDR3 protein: CASRETGFYTEAFF
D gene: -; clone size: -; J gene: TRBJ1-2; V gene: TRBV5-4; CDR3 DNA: TGTGCCAGCAGCTTGGACGGTCATCTGGATGGCTACACCTTC; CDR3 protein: CASSLDGHLDGYTF
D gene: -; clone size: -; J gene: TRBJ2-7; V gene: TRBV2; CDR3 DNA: TGTGCCAGCAGTGTAGAGGTCGGCTCCTACGAGCAGTACTTC; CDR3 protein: CASSVEVGSYEQYF
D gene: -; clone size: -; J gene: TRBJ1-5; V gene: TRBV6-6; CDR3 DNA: TGTGCCGGCCCACAGGGAAGTTTCCAGCCCCAGCATTTT; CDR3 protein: CAGPQGSFQPQHF
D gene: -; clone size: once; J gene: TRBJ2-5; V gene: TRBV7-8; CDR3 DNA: TGTGCCAGCAGCTCCGAGAGGGCGGGAGAGACCCAGTACTTC; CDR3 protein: CASSSERAGETQYF
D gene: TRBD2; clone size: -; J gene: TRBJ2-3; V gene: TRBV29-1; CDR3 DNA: TGCAGCGTGGAGGGGAGGGACCGCACAGATACGCAGTATTTT; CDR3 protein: CSVEGRDRTDTQYF
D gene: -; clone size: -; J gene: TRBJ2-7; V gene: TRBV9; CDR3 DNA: TGTGCCAGCAGCTCTTCGGGACACCACTACGAGCAGTACTTC; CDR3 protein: CASSSSGHHYEQYF